The 30 T cell receptor beta chains below all came from one sample that was sequenced in a study of blood T cell repertoires in COVID-19. This table comes from immunoSEQ multiplex PCR, and its TCRdb copy is limited to in-frame clones, with some not included. The table has 150,000 to 200,000 clones, about 88% seen once. Sequencing was done on a sample of peripheral blood. Receptors were obtained from a woman aged 30 to 39 with active or convalescent COVID-19.

The chain employs TRBV6-5 and TRBJ1-5; 10 bases are shared with TRBD1. CDR1 MNHEY and CDR2 SVGAGI come from the germline V gene. The J segment lost 0 bases and the V segment lost 7 bases, leaving 3 bases of the junction unmatched. This CDR3 is built from 15 residues. CDR3 DNA sequence: TGTGCCAGCAAGGACAGGGGGTATAGCAATCAGCCCCAGCATTTT. This sequence encodes CASKDRGYSNQPQHF.

The V call is TRBV28, the J call TRBJ1-5, with a tentative D call TRBD1 (6 bases). V was pared by 3 bases and J by 7 bases, with 13 bases between. Germline assignment: CDR1 MDHEN and CDR2 SYDVKM. This CDR3 has 14 amino acids. The CDR3 bases are TGTGCCAGCAGTTTGGACAGATCGTCACAGCCCCAGCATTTT. Its translation is CASSLDRSSQPQHF. Full variable domain (rest looked up from reference TRBV28 and TRBJ1-5): DVKVTQSSRYLVKRTGEKVFLECVQDMDHENMFWYRQDPGLGLRLIYFSYDVKMKEKGDIPEGYSVSREKKERFSLILESASTNQTSMYLCASSLDRSSQPQHFGDGTRLSIL.

This clone appeared a few times. V usage is TRBV19 and J usage is TRBJ1-1, with D possibly TRBD1 on 5 matching bases. In germline, CDR1 is LNHDA, CDR2 SQIVND (reference sequence). The V gene lost 8 bases and the J gene lost 1 base, with 11 bases spanning the gap. The CDR3 is 13 amino acids. The CDR3 DNA reads TGTGCCAGTGTGGGACTCTGGAACACTGAAGCTTTCTTT. This gives the protein CASVGLWNTEAFF.

The genes are TRBV2 and TRBJ2-7; possible D gene TRBD2, 6 bases. Trimming shortened V by 6 bases and J by 2 bases, and 17 bases separated the two germline ends. The CDR3 runs 15 residues. Germline V lookup: CDR1 SNHLY, CDR2 FYNNEI. The CDR3 protein is CASRGPSDAAYEQYF. The CDR3 coding sequence is TGTGCCAGCAGGGGACCTAGCGACGCGGCCTACGAGCAGTACTTC.

This clone has just a few counts. Here the CDR3 DNA reads TGTGCCTCCCTAGCGGGAGGGACGGGTATGCAGACCCAGTACTTC. As protein: CASLAGGTGMQTQYF. The chain joins TRBV19 to TRBJ2-5, with 12 bases that match TRBD2. CDR1 and CDR2 (germline): LNHDA, SQIVND (reference sequence). The CDR3 runs to 15 residues. The V and J ends lost 11 bases and 6 bases, in that order; junction bases with no gene match: 13.

The chain has TRBV12-3 or TRBV12-4 and TRBJ2-3, with D unclear. The CDR3 consists of 13 residues. V lost 0 bases, J lost 5 bases, and 6 bases lay in between. The CDR3 DNA reads TGTGCCAGCAGTTTAGCGCTCAGAGATACGCAGTATTTT. This translates into CASSLALRDTQYF.

This chain uses TRBV10-2 with TRBJ2-7, with TRBD2 matching over 9 bases. This CDR3 has 16 amino acids. CDR1 and CDR2 from the germline V gene are WSHSY and SAAADI. Trimming took 7 bases from V and 6 from J; bases not matched to a gene: 16. CDR3 loop: CASILYGGGAASEQYF. The CDR3 DNA sequence: TGCGCCAGCATTTTGTATGGCGGGGGGGCCGCGAGCGAGCAGTACTTC.

The J gene is TRBJ1-2, the V gene TRBV14, with 8 nucleotides matching TRBD1. Trimming removed 1 base from V and 2 bases from J; junction bases left unmatched: 0. The CDR3 covers 14 residues. The germline gives CDR1 SGHDN, CDR2 FVKESK. CDR3: CASSQGTGNYGYTF. CDR3 in DNA: TGTGCCAGCAGCCAAGGGACAGGGAACTATGGCTACACCTTC.

The chain couples TRBV2 to TRBJ1-6; 7 nucleotides match TRBD1. Per germline, CDR1 SNHLY and CDR2 FYNNEI. The length of the CDR3 is 15 residues. V dropped 2 bases and J dropped 10; count of bases not matched to a gene: 8. The CDR3: CASSERQGVQSPLHF. The CDR3 coding sequence is TGTGCCAGCAGTGAAAGGCAGGGGGTTCAATCACCCCTCCACTTT.

The chain combines TRBV9 with TRBJ2-3; 8 nucleotides align to TRBD2. CDR1 is SGDLS, CDR2 YYNGEE, per germline. The CDR3 spans 17 residues. Trimming cost V 3 bases and J 2 bases; bases outside gene matches: 11. The CDR3 DNA sequence: TGTGCCAGCAGCGAGCGAGCGGGAGAAGGCTACACAGATACGCAGTATTTT. It translates to CASSERAGEGYTDTQYF.

This chain links TRBV28 with TRBJ1-4; D is uncertain. This CDR3 region has 13 residues. With 5 bases removed from V and 3 bases from J, the gap between germline ends came to 7 bases. Germline CDR1 reads MDHEN; CDR2 reads SYDVKM. The CDR3 region has the DNA TGTGCCAGCAGTGTAATAGCTAATGAAAAACTGTTTTTT. It encodes CASSVIANEKLFF.

The chain uses TRBV9 and TRBJ1-1, with 7 bases aligning to TRBD1. The CDR3 is 14 amino acids. V shed 4 bases and J 5 bases; nucleotides not matched to a gene: 8. The germline V gene has CDR1 SGDLS and CDR2 YYNGEE. CDR3 loop: CASSPYGQATEAFF. The CDR3 DNA is TGTGCCAGCAGCCCCTATGGACAGGCTACTGAAGCTTTCTTT.

The chain recombines TRBV28 with TRBJ1-3, with D tentatively TRBD1 (6 bases). Germline V gives CDR1 MDHEN, CDR2 SYDVKM. The CDR3 totals 16 residues. V was shortened by 4 bases and J by 2 bases, with 15 bases between the two germline ends. CDR3 sequence: CASSSPGQSAGNTIYF. CDR3 sequence (DNA): TGTGCCAGCAGTTCCCCCGGACAGTCAGCTGGAAACACCATATATTTT.

The genes are TRBV2 and TRBJ1-4, with 10 bases lining up with TRBD1. The CDR3 covers 14 residues. Per the germline V gene, CDR1 is SNHLY and CDR2 is FYNNEI. The V gene end was trimmed by 7 bases and the J gene end by 7 bases; junction bases not matched to a gene: 6. This CDR3 reads CASKNDRGLEKLFF. The CDR3 DNA is TGTGCCAGCAAGAATGACAGGGGGCTTGAAAAACTGTTTTTT.

The CDR3 DNA reads TGTGCCAGCAGCGCCCGACGGACAGTACAAGAGACCCAGTACTTC. It specifies CASSARRTVQETQYF. The chain is built from TRBV3-1 (or the pseudogene TRBV3-2) and TRBJ2-5; D is perhaps TRBD1 (6 bases). CDR1 and CDR2 from the germline V gene are LGHDT and YNNKEL (reference sequence). CDR3 length: 15 residues. Deletions cut 5 bases from V and 2 bases from J, with 15 bases between.

This chain connects TRBV6-5 to TRBJ1-6, with TRBD1 matching 7 bases. The CDR3 has 15 amino acids. After removal of 2 bases from V and 7 bases from J, the junction contained 5 bases not matched to a gene. Germline CDR1 MNHEY, CDR2 SVGAGI. CDR3 sequence: CASSYNPGGNSPLHF. CDR3 DNA: TGTGCCAGCAGTTACAACCCAGGGGGAAATTCACCCCTCCACTTT.

The V and J genes are TRBV9 and TRBJ2-5; TRBD2 aligns across 9 bases. CDR3 length: 16 amino acids. Germline V CDR1 and CDR2: SGDLS, YYNGEE. The junction had 9 bases not matched to a gene; V was cut back by 4 bases and J by 2 bases. CDR3: CASSPDGAGGQETQYF. CDR3 DNA: TGTGCCAGCAGCCCCGATGGGGCGGGAGGGCAAGAGACCCAGTACTTC. Full variable domain (rest looked up from reference TRBV9 and TRBJ2-5): DSGVTQTPKHLITATGQRVTLRCSPRSGDLSVYWYQQSLDQGLQFLIQYYNGEERAKGNILERFSAQQFPDLHSELNLSSLELGDSALYFCASSPDGAGGQETQYFGPGTRLLVL.

The V and J genes are TRBV7-9 and TRBJ1-5; TRBD1 matches at 7 bases. The CDR3 extends over 13 amino acids. V shed 6 bases and J 4 bases; nucleotides not matched to a gene: 3. From germline, CDR1 is SEHNR and CDR2 FQNEAQ (reference sequence). The CDR3: CASSSQGNQPQHF. CDR3 nucleotide sequence: TGTGCCAGCAGTTCACAGGGGAATCAGCCCCAGCATTTT.

This chain joins TRBV27 and TRBJ1-1, with D hard to call. Germline lookup yields CDR1 MNHEY and CDR2 SMNVEV (reference sequence). V was shortened by 3 bases and J by 3 bases, with 8 bases between the two germline ends. The CDR3 totals 13 residues. CDR3 protein: CASSFGQYTEAFF. As DNA, the CDR3 is TGTGCCAGCAGTTTTGGGCAGTACACTGAAGCTTTCTTT.

This rearrangement joins TRBV7-8 to TRBJ1-6; D not resolved. The germline CDR1 and CDR2 sequences are SGHVS and FQNEAQ. This CDR3 has 17 residues. The V end lost 1 base, the J end lost 2 bases, and 12 bases lay between the germline ends. In DNA, the CDR3 is TGTGCCAGCAGCTTAGTGGCAGGTGCGACCTATAATTCACCCCTCCACTTT. Protein product: CASSLVAGATYNSPLHF. Full variable domain (missing parts from reference TRBV7-8 and TRBJ1-6): GAGVSQSPRYKVAKRGQDVALRCDPISGHVSLFWYQQALGQGPEFLTYFQNEAQLDKSGLPSDRFFAERPEGSVSTLKIQRTQQEDSAVYLCASSLVAGATYNSPLHFGNGTRLTVT.

This clone was seen a handful of times. The chain has TRBV11-3 and TRBJ1-6, with 9 nucleotides matching TRBD1. Germline CDR1 is SGHNT and CDR2 is YENEEA. The V and J ends lost 5 bases and 8 bases, in that order; junction bases with no gene match: 4. This CDR3 has 14 residues. The DNA for the CDR3 is TGTGCCAGCAGCGAGGACAGGGGTTATTCACCCCTCCACTTT. Translating gives CASSEDRGYSPLHF.

The rearrangement uses TRBV5-6 and TRBJ1-5; possibly TRBD1 for D (5 bases). Germline V lookup: CDR1 SGHDT, CDR2 YYEEEE. CDR3 size: 17 residues. Trimming removed 3 bases at V and 2 bases at J, with 18 bases between. CDR3 residues: CASSSWGPGAGNQPQHF. CDR3 sequence (DNA): TGTGCCAGCAGCTCATGGGGCCCGGGCGCAGGCAATCAGCCCCAGCATTTT.

The V and J genes are TRBV2 and TRBJ2-4; D remains ambiguous. The V gene's germline CDR1 is SNHLY and CDR2 FYNNEI. This CDR3 is 12 amino acids long. Trimming took 2 bases from V and 6 from J, leaving 5 bases between them. CDR3 protein: CASSERPNIQYF. The CDR3 DNA reads TGTGCCAGCAGTGAACGTCCAAACATTCAGTACTTC.

V usage is TRBV9 and J usage is TRBJ1-4; the match to TRBD1 covers 7 bases. The length of the CDR3 is 13 residues. CDR1 and CDR2 (germline): SGDLS, YYNGEE. Losses at the gene ends were 4 bases for V and 7 bases for J; bases not matched to a gene: 4. The CDR3: CASSTHRGEKLFF. CDR3 nucleotide sequence: TGTGCCAGCAGCACTCACAGGGGTGAAAAACTGTTTTTT.

The V and J genes are TRBV6-5 and TRBJ2-1, with TRBD1 matching 9 bases. Germline V gene lookup returns CDR1 MNHEY and CDR2 SVGAGI. This CDR3 comprises 14 residues. V was clipped by 4 bases and J by 5 bases; unmatched bases: 3. Written as DNA, the CDR3 is TGTGCCAGCAGTTCCGGGACAGGGAACAATGAGCAGTTCTTC. This translates into CASSSGTGNNEQFF.

This clone has just a few counts. The chain uses TRBV28 and TRBJ1-2; tentatively, D is TRBD1 (5 bases). CDR1 and CDR2 (germline): MDHEN, SYDVKM. The germline V and J ends were trimmed by 8 bases and 2 bases, with 12 bases remaining between them. The CDR3 loop spans 13 amino acids. The CDR3 is CASGRGLNYGYTF. The CDR3 DNA follows: TGTGCCAGCGGGAGGGGCTTAAACTATGGCTACACCTTC.

The rearrangement joins TRBV6-5 to TRBJ1-2; possible D gene TRBD1, 6 bases. The germline gives CDR1 MNHEY, CDR2 SVGAGI. The CDR3 length is 15 residues. Trimming removed 2 bases at V and 8 bases at J, with 18 bases between. The CDR3 DNA sequence: TGTGCCAGCAGTTACGGGACAAGTGGGAAGAGCGGCTACACCTTC. This encodes CASSYGTSGKSGYTF.

The chain links TRBV5-5 to TRBJ1-2; D is unclear. V lost 7 bases and J 0 bases, leaving 10 bases between the germline ends. CDR1 SGHKS and CDR2 YYEKEE come from the germline V gene (reference sequence). The CDR3 length is 13 residues. CDR3 bases: TGTGCCAGCGCTATCGACACTAACTATGGCTACACCTTC. This codes for CASAIDTNYGYTF. The full variable domain, completed using reference TRBV5-5 and TRBJ1-2, is DAGVTQSPTHLIKTRGQQVTLRCSPISGHKSVSWYQQVLGQGPQFIFQYYEKEERGRGNFPDRFSARQFPNYSSELNVNALLLGDSALYLCASAIDTNYGYTFGSGTRLTVV.

The rearrangement joins TRBV20-1 to TRBJ1-2; D unclear. From germline, CDR1 is DFQATT and CDR2 SNEGSKA (reference sequence). The ends were cut back, 1 base at V and 6 bases at J, with 3 bases in the middle. The CDR3 loop spans 10 amino acids. CDR3 residues: CSARGDGYTF. The CDR3 coding sequence is TGCAGTGCTAGAGGAGATGGCTACACCTTC.

This chain uses TRBV10-1 with TRBJ1-1; D not certain. The CDR3 loop spans 13 amino acids. Looked up from germline, CDR1 is WNHNN and CDR2 is SYGVQD (reference sequence). V lost 0 bases, J lost 8 bases, and 10 bases lay in between. CDR3 in amino acids: CASSESVSGEAFF. CDR3 bases: TGCGCCAGCAGTGAGTCCGTCTCCGGGGAAGCTTTCTTT.